Listed below are T cell receptor beta chains from one sample, sequenced in a study of blood T cell repertoires in COVID-19. Sequenced by immunoSEQ multiplex PCR; TCRdb stores in-frame clones only, minus some. The sample carries some 300,000 clones, approximately 86% recorded once. The sample was peripheral blood. These TCRs come from a man aged 70 or older with acute or convalescent COVID-19. Each CDR3 is given with its conserved first and last residue. The D gene is left open where the match is weak. Clone sizes are given selectively: once, few, many, or a class where the clone is expanded.

V gene	clone size	J gene	D gene	CDR3 protein	CDR3 DNA
TRBV5-4	few	TRBJ2-5	.	CASSLGRETQYF	TGTGCCAGCAGCTTGGGCAGGGAGACCCAGTACTTC
TRBV13	.	TRBJ1-4	TRBD1	CASSYGQGNEKLFF	TGTGCCAGCAGCTACGGACAGGGGAATGAAAAACTGTTTTTT
TRBV2	.	TRBJ1-1	.	CASSTGMNTEAFF	TGTGCCAGCAGTACAGGGATGAACACTGAAGCTTTCTTT
TRBV20-1	once	TRBJ1-2	.	CSANSDYGYTF	TGCAGTGCTAACTCTGACTATGGCTACACCTTC
TRBV2	.	TRBJ2-1	TRBD1	CASSRETGGDEQFF	TGTGCCAGCAGTAGAGAGACAGGGGGGGATGAGCAGTTCTTC
TRBV28	.	TRBJ1-2	TRBD1	CASSQPGTGGEGYTF	TGTGCCAGCAGTCAGCCCGGGACAGGGGGTGAGGGCTACACCTTC
TRBV28	.	TRBJ1-1	.	CASSIGQLNTEAFF	TGTGCCAGCAGTATAGGACAACTGAACACTGAAGCTTTCTTT
TRBV25-1	.	TRBJ2-7	.	CASSEFGEQYF	TGTGCCAGCAGTGAATTCGGTGAGCAGTACTTC
TRBV4-2	.	TRBJ2-5	.	CASSQGRRGQETQYF	TGTGCCAGCAGCCAAGGAAGGAGGGGACAAGAGACCCAGTACTTC
TRBV27	.	TRBJ1-4	.	CASRDRLATNEKLFF	TGTGCCAGCAGGGACAGACTCGCAACTAATGAAAAACTGTTTTTT
TRBV30	.	TRBJ1-3	.	CAWSTGVGNTIYF	TGTGCCTGGAGCACGGGGGTCGGAAACACCATATATTTT
TRBV9	.	TRBJ2-1	.	CASSVGAYGEDEQFF	TGTGCCAGCAGCGTAGGGGCCTACGGGGAGGATGAGCAGTTCTTC
TRBV7-2	.	TRBJ1-5	.	CASSLALGGNNQPQHF	TGTGCCAGCAGCTTAGCCCTCGGGGGGAATAATCAGCCCCAGCATTTT
TRBV28	.	TRBJ2-7	TRBD1	CASSSTGTASYEQYF	TGTGCCAGCAGTTCCACCGGGACAGCATCCTACGAGCAGTACTTC
TRBV7-2	.	TRBJ2-5	TRBD2	CASSLLLAGGPQETQYF	TGTGCCAGCAGCTTACTCCTAGCGGGGGGCCCACAAGAGACCCAGTACTTC
TRBV5-1	.	TRBJ2-1	TRBD2	CASSLDGTSGGEQFF	TGCGCCAGCAGCTTGGATGGGACTAGCGGGGGAGAGCAGTTCTTC
TRBV3-1/TRBV3-2	.	TRBJ2-5	TRBD1	CASSPLPGQQQETQYF	TGTGCCAGCAGCCCCCTCCCGGGACAGCAACAAGAGACCCAGTACTTC
TRBV30	.	TRBJ2-2	.	CAWSVHGGAPTGELFF	TGTGCCTGGAGTGTACATGGGGGGGCGCCCACCGGGGAGCTGTTTTTT
TRBV19	once	TRBJ2-1	TRBD1	CASSISLSGTGDNEQFF	TGTGCCAGTAGTATCTCCCTCTCCGGGACAGGAGACAATGAGCAGTTCTTC
TRBV5-1	.	TRBJ1-2	.	CASSGEGPGYTF	TGCGCCAGCAGCGGAGAGGGTCCTGGCTACACCTTC
TRBV2	.	TRBJ1-2	TRBD1	CANKQGVFYGYTF	TGTGCCAACAAGCAGGGGGTATTTTATGGCTACACCTTC
TRBV4-2	.	TRBJ2-1	TRBD2	CASSPEAGAYNEQFF	TGTGCCAGCAGCCCTGAGGCGGGAGCATACAATGAGCAGTTCTTC